A single T cell receptor beta chain is shown here with its context. Its antigen remains unidentified. Assay used: immunoSEQ multiplex PCR; TCRdb lists only in-frame clones, some missing. The repertoire holds some 64,000 clones, with roughly 80% as singletons. This specimen comes from a study of a mutant IDH1 vaccine in newly diagnosed glioma. Study context: Patients had eight vaccinations, in weeks 1, 3, 5, 7, 11, 15, 19 and 23. Vaccine administration was initiated 4-6 weeks following radiotherapy alone, or with temozolomide cycles. It was radiotherapy, temozolomide, or both that patients received previously, with most receiving both.

The sample's time point: week 11, during vaccination. Doses of 300 ug of mutant IDH1 20-mer peptide were given with topical imiquimod. The CDR3 extends over 13 amino acids. The V end was cut by 3 bases, the J end by 8 bases, with 13 bases between. From germline, CDR1 is MNHEY and CDR2 SMNVEV (reference sequence). The sample consisted of PBMCs, taken from a glioma patient whose treatment included an IDH1 peptide vaccine. The TCR originated in a man aged 50-60 years with glioma. The chain employs TRBV27 and TRBJ1-2; D unresolved. Here the CDR3 reads CASSFGPRLGYTF. The CDR3 nucleotides are TGTGCCAGCAGTTTCGGGCCCAGGCTCGGCTACACCTTC.